This T cell receptor beta chain was sequenced in a study of glioma-infiltrating T cells. General study points: Shared blood CDR3 signature motifs marked patients with low tissue-blood divergence. CDR3 overlap between tissue and blood was very small. Gliomas, especially low-grade, showed above-expected tissue-blood divergence; non-neoplastic patients showed below.

About this clonotype itself: The antigen is undetermined.

The germline gives CDR1 SEHNR, CDR2 FQNEAQ (reference sequence). Between the trimmed V and J ends, which lost 7 bases and 8 bases, there was a span of 22 bases. The CDR3 is 15 amino acids. Using RNA template, CDR3s of TCR alpha and beta were amplified with iRepertoire arm-PCR. One-step reverse transcription and amplification started from about 100-400 ng of tissue mRNA or PBMC total RNA. TCRdb used MiXCR to reprocess the multiplex PCR reads, holding one entry per CDR3 protein. The repertoire holds a few hundred thousand distinct CDR3 sequences, with roughly two fifths as singletons. The chain has TRBV7-9 and TRBJ2-3; the D is unclear. The sample comprised glioma tissue, nonneoplastic brain tissue, or PBMCs (not recorded which). This receptor was obtained from a human donor with low-grade glioma or glioblastoma, undergoing nonglioma brain surgery, or in good health (not recorded which). The CDR3 spells CASTPSETKTVTQYF. The CDR3 nucleotides are TGTGCCAGCACCCCCTCGGAAACCAAAACGGTTACGCAGTATTTT.